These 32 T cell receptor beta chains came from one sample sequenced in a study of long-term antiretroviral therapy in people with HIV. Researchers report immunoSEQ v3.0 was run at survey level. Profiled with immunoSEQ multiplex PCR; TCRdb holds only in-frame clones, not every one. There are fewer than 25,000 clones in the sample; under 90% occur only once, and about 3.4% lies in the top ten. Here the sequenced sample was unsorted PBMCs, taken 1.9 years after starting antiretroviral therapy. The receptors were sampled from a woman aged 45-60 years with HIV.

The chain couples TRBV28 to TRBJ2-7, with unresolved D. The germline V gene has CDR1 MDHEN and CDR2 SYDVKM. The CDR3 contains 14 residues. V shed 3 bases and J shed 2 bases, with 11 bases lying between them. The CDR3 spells CASSLGGATYEQYF. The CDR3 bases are TGTGCCAGCAGTTTGGGTGGAGCTACCTACGAGCAGTACTTC.

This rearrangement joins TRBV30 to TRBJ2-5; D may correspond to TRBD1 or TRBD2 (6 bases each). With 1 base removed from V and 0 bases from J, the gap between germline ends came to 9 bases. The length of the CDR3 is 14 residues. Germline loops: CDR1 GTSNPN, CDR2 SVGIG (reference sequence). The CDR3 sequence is CAWSEGGNQETQYF. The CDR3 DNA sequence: TGTGCCTGGAGTGAGGGGGGTAACCAAGAGACCCAGTACTTC.

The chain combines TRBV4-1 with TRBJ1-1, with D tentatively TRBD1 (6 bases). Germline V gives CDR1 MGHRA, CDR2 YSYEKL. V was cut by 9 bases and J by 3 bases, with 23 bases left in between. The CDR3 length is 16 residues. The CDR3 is CARKQREAGDDTEAFF. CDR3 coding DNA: TGCGCCAGAAAACAACGGGAGGCAGGGGACGACACTGAAGCTTTCTTT.

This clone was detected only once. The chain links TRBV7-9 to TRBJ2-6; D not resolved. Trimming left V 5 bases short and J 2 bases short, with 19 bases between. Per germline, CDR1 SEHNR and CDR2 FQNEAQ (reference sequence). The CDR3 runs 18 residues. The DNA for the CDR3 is TGTGCCAGCAGCCCCTGGACGAGCCCCCCAACTGGGGCCAACGTCCTGACTTTC. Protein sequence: CASSPWTSPPTGANVLTF.

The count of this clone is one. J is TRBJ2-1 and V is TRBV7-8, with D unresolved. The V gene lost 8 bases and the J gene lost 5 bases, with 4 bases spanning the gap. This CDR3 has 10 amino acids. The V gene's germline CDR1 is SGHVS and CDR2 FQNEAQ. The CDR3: CASGHNEQFF. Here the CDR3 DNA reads TGTGCCAGCGGCCACAATGAGCAGTTCTTC.

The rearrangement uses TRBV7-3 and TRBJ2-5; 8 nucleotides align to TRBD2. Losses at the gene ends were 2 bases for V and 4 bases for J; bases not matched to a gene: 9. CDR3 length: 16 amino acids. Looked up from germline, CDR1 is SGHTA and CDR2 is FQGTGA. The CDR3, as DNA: TGTGCCAGCAGCTTAGGGGTTGGCGGGGGGCTAGAGACCCAGTACTTC. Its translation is CASSLGVGGGLETQYF.

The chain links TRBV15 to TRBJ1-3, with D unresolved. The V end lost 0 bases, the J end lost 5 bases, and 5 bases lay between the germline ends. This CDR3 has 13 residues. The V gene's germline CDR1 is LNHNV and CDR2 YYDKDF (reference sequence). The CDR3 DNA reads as TGTGCCACCAGCAGAGATAATAGAAACACCATATATTTT. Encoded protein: CATSRDNRNTIYF.

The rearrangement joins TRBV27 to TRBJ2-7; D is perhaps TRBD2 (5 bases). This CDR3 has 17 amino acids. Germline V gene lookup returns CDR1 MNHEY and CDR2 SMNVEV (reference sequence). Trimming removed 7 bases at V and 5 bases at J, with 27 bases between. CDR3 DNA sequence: TGTGCCAGCACTAAAAGCACCTTTGAGGGCCCCTTGGACGAGCAGTACTTC. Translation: CASTKSTFEGPLDEQYF.

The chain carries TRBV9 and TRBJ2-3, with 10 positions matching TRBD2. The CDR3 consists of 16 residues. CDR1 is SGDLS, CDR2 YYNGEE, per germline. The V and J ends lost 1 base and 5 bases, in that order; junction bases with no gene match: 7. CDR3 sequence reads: CASSVSQRGGRDTQYF. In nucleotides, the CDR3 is TGTGCCAGCAGCGTATCCCAGCGGGGGGGCCGAGATACGCAGTATTTT.

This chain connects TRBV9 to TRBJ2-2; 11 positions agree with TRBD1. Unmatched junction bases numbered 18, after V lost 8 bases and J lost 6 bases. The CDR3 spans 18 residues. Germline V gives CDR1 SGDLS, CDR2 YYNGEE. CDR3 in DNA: TGTGCCAGGCTACAACCGGGACAGGGGGGGCATACTCCCGGGGAGCTGTTTTTT. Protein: CARLQPGQGGHTPGELFF.

Here the CDR3 reads CASSYMRGADYGYTF. CDR3 in DNA: TGTGCCAGCAGTTACATGCGGGGCGCGGACTATGGCTACACCTTC. The chain employs TRBV6-6 and TRBJ1-2; weak D call: TRBD1 (5 bases). Trimming stripped 2 bases from V and 3 bases from J, with 13 bases between. This CDR3 has 15 residues. The V gene's germline CDR1 is MNHNY and CDR2 SVGAGI (reference sequence).

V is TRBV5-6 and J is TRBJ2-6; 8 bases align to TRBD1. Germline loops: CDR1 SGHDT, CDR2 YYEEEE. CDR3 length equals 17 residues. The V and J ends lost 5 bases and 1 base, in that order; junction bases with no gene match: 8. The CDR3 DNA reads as TGTGCCAGCAGGTGGGGCAGGGGGCATTCTGGGGCCAACGTCCTGACTTTC. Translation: CASRWGRGHSGANVLTF.

In DNA, the CDR3 is TGTGCCAGCAGATTACGGGTATGGGGGACCAATGAGCAGTTCTTC. Its translation is CASRLRVWGTNEQFF. V is TRBV2 and J is TRBJ2-1; D tentatively fits TRBD1 or TRBD2 (5 bases each). The CDR3 totals 15 residues. Per germline, CDR1 SNHLY and CDR2 FYNNEI. Deletions cut 6 bases from V and 6 bases from J, with 18 bases between. The complete variable domain, with remaining parts taken from reference TRBV2 and TRBJ2-1, reads EPEVTQTPSHQVTQMGQEVILRCVPISNHLYFYWYRQILGQKVEFLVSFYNNEISEKSEIFDDQFSVERPDGSNFTLKIRSTKLEDSAMYFCASRLRVWGTNEQFFGPGTRLTVL.

The DNA for the CDR3 is TGTGCCAGCTCACCATACGAAGGGGCCAATCAGCCCCAGCATTTT. It codes for CASSPYEGANQPQHF. The rearrangement uses TRBV18 and TRBJ1-5, with D possibly matching TRBD1 (5 bases). The CDR3 covers 15 residues. CDR1 is KGHSH and CDR2 is LQKENI in the germline V gene. Trimming took 2 bases from V and 3 from J, leaving 11 bases between them.

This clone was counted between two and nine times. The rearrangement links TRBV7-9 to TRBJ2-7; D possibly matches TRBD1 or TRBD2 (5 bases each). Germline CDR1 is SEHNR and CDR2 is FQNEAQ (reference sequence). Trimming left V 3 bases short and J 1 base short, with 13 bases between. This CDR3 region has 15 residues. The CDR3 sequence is CASSFEPGRSYEQYF. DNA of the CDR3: TGTGCCAGCAGCTTCGAGCCGGGGCGTTCCTACGAGCAGTACTTC.

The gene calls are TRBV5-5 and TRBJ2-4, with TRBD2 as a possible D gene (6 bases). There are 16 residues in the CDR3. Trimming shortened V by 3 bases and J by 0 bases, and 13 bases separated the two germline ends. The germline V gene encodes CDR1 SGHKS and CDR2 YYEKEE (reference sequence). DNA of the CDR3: TGTGCCAGCAGCTCGGCGGGAAATCTAGCCAAAAACATTCAGTACTTC. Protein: CASSSAGNLAKNIQYF.

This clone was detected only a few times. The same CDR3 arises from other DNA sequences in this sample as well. CDR3 nucleotides: TGTGCCAGCAGTTCAAGGATGAACACTGAAGCTTTCTTT. Protein product: CASSSRMNTEAFF. The chain uses TRBV27 and TRBJ1-1; D uncertain. Trimming pared 4 bases from V and 0 bases from J, leaving 6 bases between. The germline V gene has CDR1 MNHEY and CDR2 SMNVEV (reference sequence). This CDR3 comprises 13 residues.

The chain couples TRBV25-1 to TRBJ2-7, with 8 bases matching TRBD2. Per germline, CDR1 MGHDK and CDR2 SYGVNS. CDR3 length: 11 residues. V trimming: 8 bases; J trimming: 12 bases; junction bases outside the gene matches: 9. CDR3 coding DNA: TGTGCCAGCGGTCCCGGGGGGGTTCTGTACTTC. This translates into CASGPGGVLYF.

This chain's CDR3 is CASSTPAGGAAYEQYF. The CDR3 region has the DNA TGTGCCAGCAGTACCCCGGCGGGGGGGGCGGCCTACGAGCAGTACTTC. The chain has TRBV28 and TRBJ2-7; 9 bases line up with TRBD2. This CDR3 is 16 amino acids long. CDR1 MDHEN and CDR2 SYDVKM come from the germline V gene. The V segment lost 5 bases and the J segment 2 bases; nucleotides outside the gene matches: 10.

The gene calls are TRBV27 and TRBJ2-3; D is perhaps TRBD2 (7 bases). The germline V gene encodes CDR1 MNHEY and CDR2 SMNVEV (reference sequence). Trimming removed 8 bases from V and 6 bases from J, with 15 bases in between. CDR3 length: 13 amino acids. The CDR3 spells CASSGGASDTQYF. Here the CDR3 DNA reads TGTGCCAGCTCTGGGGGGGCGTCCGATACGCAGTATTTT.

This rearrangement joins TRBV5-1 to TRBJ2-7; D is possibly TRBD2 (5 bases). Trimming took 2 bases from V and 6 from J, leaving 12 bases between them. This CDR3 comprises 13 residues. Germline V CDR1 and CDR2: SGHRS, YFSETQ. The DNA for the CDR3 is TGCGCCAGCAGCTTCACGGAGGTTGGCGAGCAGTACTTC. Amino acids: CASSFTEVGEQYF.

The CDR3 DNA reads TGTGCCAGCAGTGTTGGCGCGGGGGGTCGCTACAATGAGCAGTTCTTC. Translation: CASSVGAGGRYNEQFF. The chain recombines TRBV19 with TRBJ2-1, with 8 nucleotides matching TRBD2. With V trimmed by 9 bases and J by 3 bases, 13 bases remained unmatched. CDR1 and CDR2 from the germline V gene are LNHDA and SQIVND (reference sequence). The CDR3 spans 16 residues. The full variable domain, completed using reference TRBV19 and TRBJ2-1, is DGGITQSPKYLFRKEGQNVTLSCEQNLNHDAMYWYRQDPGQGLRLIYYSQIVNDFQKGDIAEGYSVSREKKESFPLTVTSAQKNPTAFYLCASSVGAGGRYNEQFFGPGTRLTVL.

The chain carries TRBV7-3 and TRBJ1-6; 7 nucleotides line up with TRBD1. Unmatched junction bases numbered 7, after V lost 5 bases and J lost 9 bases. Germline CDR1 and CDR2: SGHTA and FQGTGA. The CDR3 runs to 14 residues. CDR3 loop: CASSQTGRGSPLHF. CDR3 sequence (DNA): TGTGCCAGCAGCCAGACAGGGAGAGGTTCACCCCTCCACTTT.

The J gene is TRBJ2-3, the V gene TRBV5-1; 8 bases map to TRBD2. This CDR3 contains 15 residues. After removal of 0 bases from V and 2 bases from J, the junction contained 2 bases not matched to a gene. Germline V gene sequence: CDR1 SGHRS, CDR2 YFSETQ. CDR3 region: CASSLDGGDTDTQYF. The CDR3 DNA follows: TGCGCCAGCAGCTTGGACGGGGGGGACACAGATACGCAGTATTTT.

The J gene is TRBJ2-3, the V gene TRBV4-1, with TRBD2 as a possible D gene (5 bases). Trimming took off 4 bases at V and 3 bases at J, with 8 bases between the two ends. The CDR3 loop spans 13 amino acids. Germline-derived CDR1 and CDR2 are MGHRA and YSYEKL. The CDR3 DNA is TGCGCCAGCAGCCGTCCGGGGACAGATACGCAGTATTTT. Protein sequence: CASSRPGTDTQYF.

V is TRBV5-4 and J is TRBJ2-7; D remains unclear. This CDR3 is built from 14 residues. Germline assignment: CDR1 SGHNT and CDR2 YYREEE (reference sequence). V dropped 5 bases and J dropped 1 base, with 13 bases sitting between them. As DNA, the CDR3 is TGTGCCAGCAGTCAAACTGATAGTTCCTACGAGCAGTACTTC. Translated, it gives CASSQTDSSYEQYF.

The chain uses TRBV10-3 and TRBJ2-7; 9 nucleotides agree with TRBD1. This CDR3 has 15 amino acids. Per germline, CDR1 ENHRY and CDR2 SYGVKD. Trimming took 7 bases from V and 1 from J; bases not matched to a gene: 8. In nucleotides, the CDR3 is TGTGCCATCAATCCGGGACAGGGCGGATCCTACGAGCAGTACTTC. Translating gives CAINPGQGGSYEQYF.

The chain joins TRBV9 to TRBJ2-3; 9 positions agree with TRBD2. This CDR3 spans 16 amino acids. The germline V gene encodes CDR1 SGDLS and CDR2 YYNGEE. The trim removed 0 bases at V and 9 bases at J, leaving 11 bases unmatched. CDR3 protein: CASSVASGGLRGTQYF. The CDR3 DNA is TGTGCCAGCAGCGTAGCCAGCGGGGGGCTCCGAGGGACGCAGTATTTT.

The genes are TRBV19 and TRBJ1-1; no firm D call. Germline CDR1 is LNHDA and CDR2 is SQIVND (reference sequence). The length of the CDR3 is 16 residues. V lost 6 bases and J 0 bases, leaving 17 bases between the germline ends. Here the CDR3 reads CASSHLPGKVNTEAFF. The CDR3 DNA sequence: TGTGCCAGTAGCCATCTACCCGGGAAGGTGAACACTGAAGCTTTCTTT. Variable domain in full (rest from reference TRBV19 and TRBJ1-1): DGGITQSPKYLFRKEGQNVTLSCEQNLNHDAMYWYRQDPGQGLRLIYYSQIVNDFQKGDIAEGYSVSREKKESFPLTVTSAQKNPTAFYLCASSHLPGKVNTEAFFGQGTRLTVV.

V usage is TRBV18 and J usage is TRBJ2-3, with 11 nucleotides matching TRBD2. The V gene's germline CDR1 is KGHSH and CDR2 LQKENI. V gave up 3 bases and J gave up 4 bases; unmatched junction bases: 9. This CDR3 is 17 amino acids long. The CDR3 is CASSPRVLAGGPDTQYF. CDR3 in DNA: TGTGCCAGCTCACCCCGGGTGCTAGCGGGGGGCCCAGATACGCAGTATTTT.

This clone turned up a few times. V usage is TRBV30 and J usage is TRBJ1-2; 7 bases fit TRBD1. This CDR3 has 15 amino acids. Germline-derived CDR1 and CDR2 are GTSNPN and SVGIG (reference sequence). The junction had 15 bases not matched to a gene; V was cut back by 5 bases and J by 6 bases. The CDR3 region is CAWDSSRGGPNGYTF. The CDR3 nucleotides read TGTGCCTGGGACTCGTCCAGGGGGGGGCCGAATGGCTACACCTTC.

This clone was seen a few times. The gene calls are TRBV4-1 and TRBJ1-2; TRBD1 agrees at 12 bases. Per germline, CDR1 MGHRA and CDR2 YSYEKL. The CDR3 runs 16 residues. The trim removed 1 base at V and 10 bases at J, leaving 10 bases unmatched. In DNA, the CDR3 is TGCGCCAGCAGCCAAGGACCTAGGGACAGGGGGCAAGACTACACCTTC. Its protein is CASSQGPRDRGQDYTF.